A single sample gave rise to the 18 T cell receptor beta chains below, sequenced in a study of blood T cell repertoires in COVID-19. The protocol was immunoSEQ multiplex PCR, while the TCRdb copy is restricted to in-frame clones and leaves out a portion. The repertoire holds roughly 270,000 clones, with about 85% as singletons. Source material: PBMCs or T cells enriched from blood (not recorded which). Receptors originate from a woman aged 45-60 years who had recovered from COVID-19.

Here the CDR3 reads CAWISTEGAPLHF. CDR3 DNA sequence: TGTGCCTGGATCTCTACAGAGGGAGCCCCCCTCCACTTT. The V gene is TRBV30, the J gene TRBJ1-6; D is unresolved. This CDR3 spans 13 amino acids. Between the trimmed V and J ends, which lost 4 bases and 13 bases, there was a span of 17 bases. From germline, CDR1 is GTSNPN and CDR2 SVGIG (reference sequence).

The V call is TRBV7-3, the J call TRBJ1-6; TRBD1 is a possible D gene (6 bases). The length of the CDR3 is 14 residues. The V end lost 3 bases, the J end lost 10 bases, and 13 bases lay between the germline ends. Germline CDR1 is SGHTA and CDR2 is FQGTGA. CDR3 amino acids: CASSLQGYGSPLHF. CDR3 DNA sequence: TGTGCCAGCAGCTTGCAGGGGTATGGGTCACCCCTCCACTTT.

The chain links TRBV7-2 to TRBJ1-2; 8 bases line up with TRBD1. The germline CDR1 and CDR2 sequences are SGHTA and FQGNSA. V gave up 1 base and J gave up 4 bases; unmatched junction bases: 14. This CDR3 contains 18 residues. CDR3: CASSLGGDRLRTGYGYTF. The CDR3 coding sequence is TGTGCCAGCAGCTTAGGCGGGGACAGGCTGCGGACTGGCTATGGCTACACCTTC.

The V call is TRBV19, the J call TRBJ2-7, with TRBD2 identical over 8 bases. This CDR3 is 14 amino acids long. V was clipped by 8 bases and J by 3 bases; unmatched bases: 9. CDR1 and CDR2 (germline): LNHDA, SQIVND (reference sequence). The CDR3: CASQSTSADYEQYF. CDR3 bases: TGTGCCAGTCAGTCGACTAGCGCAGACTACGAGCAGTACTTC.

This clone was detected a few times. This chain connects TRBV5-1 to TRBJ2-5, with 10 bases identical to TRBD2. Germline V gene data show CDR1 as SGHRS and CDR2 as YFSETQ. This CDR3 has 15 residues. V lost 5 bases and J lost 4; bases outside the gene matches: 8. Written as DNA, the CDR3 is TGCGCCAGCAGTGCTAGCGGGAGACGAGGAGAGACCCAGTACTTC. It specifies CASSASGRRGETQYF.

The V call is TRBV28, the J call TRBJ1-1; D is perhaps TRBD1 (6 bases). The CDR3 runs 12 residues. V lost 7 bases to trimming and J lost 11 bases, with 17 bases between them. CDR1 and CDR2 (germline): MDHEN, SYDVKM. CDR3 protein: CASKQGGTGAFF. For the CDR3, the DNA is TGTGCCAGCAAACAGGGAGGGACTGGGGCTTTCTTT.

The chain combines TRBV7-9 with TRBJ2-2; a weak D match, TRBD1 (6 bases). This CDR3 has 18 amino acids. The germline V gene has CDR1 SEHNR and CDR2 FQNEAQ (reference sequence). V gave up 5 bases and J gave up 0 bases, with 19 bases separating them. CDR3 region: CASSPEKWTETNTGELFF. CDR3 sequence (DNA): TGTGCCAGCAGCCCAGAGAAGTGGACAGAGACGAACACCGGGGAGCTGTTTTTT.

Note on this clone: One end of the junction fails to match germline, which may point to a read error. The rearrangement joins TRBV12-3 or TRBV12-4 to TRBJ2-7; no clear D. CDR3 size: 11 residues. The CDR3, as DNA: TGTGCCAGCAGTTTAGGTGTCCCTATAAGCTTC. Translation: CASSLGVPISF.

V and J are TRBV18 and TRBJ1-3, with a weak D call TRBD1 (6 bases). V lost 2 bases and J 5 bases, leaving 13 bases between the germline ends. From germline, CDR1 is KGHSH and CDR2 LQKENI. The CDR3 covers 15 residues. CDR3 amino acids: CASSPTQGTRNTIYF. CDR3 sequence (DNA): TGTGCCAGCTCACCAACACAGGGAACCAGAAACACCATATATTTT.

The chain combines TRBV6-2 or TRBV6-3 with TRBJ1-5; 7 bases are shared with TRBD1. The CDR3 extends over 14 amino acids. V was pared by 5 bases and J by 4 bases, with 5 bases of the junction left unmatched. Germline CDR1 MNHEY, CDR2 SVGEGT. This chain's CDR3 is CASSRQGLNQPQHF. The CDR3 DNA reads as TGTGCCAGCAGTCGACAGGGACTTAATCAGCCCCAGCATTTT.

The CDR3 is CASSARGLGNQPQHF. The CDR3, as DNA: TGTGCCAGCAGCGCCAGGGGGCTTGGCAATCAGCCCCAGCATTTT. V and J are TRBV4-2 and TRBJ1-5; TRBD1 aligns across 8 bases. The CDR3 totals 15 residues. CDR1 LGHNA and CDR2 YNFKEQ come from the germline V gene. V lost 5 bases and J lost 2; bases outside the gene matches: 5.

This clone occurred a few times. The rearrangement joins TRBV15 to TRBJ2-3, with 7 bases fitting TRBD2. Germline CDR1 is LNHNV and CDR2 is YYDKDF (reference sequence). Trimming took 2 bases from V and 4 from J; bases not matched to a gene: 12. This CDR3 is 17 amino acids long. CDR3 in amino acids: CATSRPGGGGSADTQYF. Written as DNA, the CDR3 is TGTGCCACCAGCAGACCCGGTGGGGGGGGATCAGCAGATACGCAGTATTTT. Complete variable domain (other parts from reference TRBV15 and TRBJ2-3): DAMVIQNPRYQVTQFGKPVTLSCSQTLNHNVMYWYQQKSSQAPKLLFHYYDKDFNNEADTPDNFQSRRPNTSFCFLDIRSPGLGDTAMYLCATSRPGGGGSADTQYFGPGTRLTVL.

This rearrangement joins TRBV3-1 (or the pseudogene TRBV3-2) to TRBJ2-1; 10 bases map to TRBD2. This CDR3 spans 20 amino acids. Trimming cost V 0 bases and J 7 bases; bases outside gene matches: 18. Germline CDR1 is LGHDT and CDR2 is YNNKEL (reference sequence). The chain's CDR3 is CASSQEGNVAGGSFLNEQFF. CDR3 coding DNA: TGTGCCAGCAGCCAAGAGGGGAACGTAGCGGGAGGATCTTTCTTGAATGAGCAGTTCTTC.

The rearrangement links TRBV5-4 to TRBJ2-3; 7 bases map to TRBD2. The ends lost 4 bases at V and 4 bases at J; junction bases unmatched: 15. This CDR3 is built from 17 residues. CDR1 is SGHNT, CDR2 YYREEE, per germline (reference sequence). CDR3 nucleotide sequence: TGTGCCAGCAGCCCGTATAGGGGAGGGCCAGTGTCAGATACGCAGTATTTT. This gives the protein CASSPYRGGPVSDTQYF.

The CDR3 here is CASSFRDTEAFF. CDR3 sequence (DNA): TGTGCCAGCAGTTTTAGAGACACTGAAGCTTTCTTT. The genes are TRBV12-3 or TRBV12-4 and TRBJ1-1; D gene unclear. This CDR3 has 12 residues. Trimming took off 3 bases at V and 3 bases at J, with 5 bases between the two ends.

The chain combines TRBV21-1 with TRBJ2-4; the tabulated D call, TRBD2, remains unverified against the DNA. TRBV21-1 is flagged as a pseudogene. The CDR3 has 15 amino acids. This CDR3 is CASSKAGRTKNIQYF. In nucleotides, the CDR3 is TGTGCCAGCAGCAAAGCAGGGAGGACCAAAAACATTCAGTACTTC.

V is TRBV6-5 and J is TRBJ2-7; 11 bases match TRBD1. The CDR3 sequence is 15 residues long. The V gene end was trimmed by 3 bases and the J gene end by 4 bases; junction bases not matched to a gene: 5. The germline V gene has CDR1 MNHEY and CDR2 SVGAGI. CDR3 sequence reads: CASSYAGTGGYEQYF. In nucleotides, the CDR3 is TGTGCCAGCAGTTATGCCGGGACAGGGGGGTACGAGCAGTACTTC.

This sequence joins TRBV19 and TRBJ1-5; D may be TRBD1 (6 bases). V was shortened by 6 bases and J by 4 bases, with 10 bases between the two germline ends. The CDR3 runs to 13 residues. Germline values: CDR1 LNHDA, CDR2 SQIVND (reference sequence). The CDR3 sequence: CASSSDRNQPQHF. Here the CDR3 DNA reads TGTGCCAGTAGCTCGGACAGAAATCAGCCCCAGCATTTT.